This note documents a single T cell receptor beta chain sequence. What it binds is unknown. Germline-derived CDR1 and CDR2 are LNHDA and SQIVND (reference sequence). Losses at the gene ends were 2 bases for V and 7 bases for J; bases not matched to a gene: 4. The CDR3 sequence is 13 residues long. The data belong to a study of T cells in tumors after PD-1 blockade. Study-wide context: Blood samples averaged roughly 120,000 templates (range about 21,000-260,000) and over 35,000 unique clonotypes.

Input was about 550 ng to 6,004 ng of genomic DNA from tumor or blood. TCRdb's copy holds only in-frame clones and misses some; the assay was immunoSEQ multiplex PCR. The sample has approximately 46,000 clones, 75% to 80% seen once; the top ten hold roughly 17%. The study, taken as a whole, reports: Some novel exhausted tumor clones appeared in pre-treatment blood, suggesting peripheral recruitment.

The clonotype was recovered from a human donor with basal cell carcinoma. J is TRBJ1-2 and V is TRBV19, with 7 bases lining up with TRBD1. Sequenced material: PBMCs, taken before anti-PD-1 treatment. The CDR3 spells CASSIRNRGGYTF. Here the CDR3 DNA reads TGTGCCAGTAGTATAAGGAACAGGGGTGGCTACACCTTC.